These 24 T cell receptor beta chains were all obtained from the same sample, sequenced in a study of blood T cells in healthy people across ages. Then a second PCR, running roughly 7 to 12 cycles, was carried out with a sample-barcoded 5' primer and a J-beta primer mix. Each CDR3 protein is one row after TCRdb ran MiXCR on the 5' RACE reads. Among some 860,000 distinct CDR3 sequences listed, approximately 53% were seen once. Sequencing used blood. These receptors all stem from a man aged 40-49 years in good health.

This clonotype was seen once. The rearrangement uses TRBV20-1 and TRBJ1-2; 11 bases align to TRBD1. The trim removed 6 bases at V and 1 base at J, leaving 10 bases unmatched. CDR1 is DFQATT, CDR2 SNEGSKA, per germline (reference sequence). The CDR3 is made up of 16 amino acids. The CDR3 DNA sequence: TGCAGTGCCCCACCAGCCGGGACAGGGGGTAACTATGGCTACACCTTC. It is translated as CSAPPAGTGGNYGYTF.

The gene calls are TRBV7-9 and TRBJ1-2; the D is unclear. Germline-derived CDR1 and CDR2 are SEHNR and FQNEAQ (reference sequence). The CDR3 totals 15 residues. Trimming cost V 5 bases and J 2 bases, with 15 bases left between them. DNA of the CDR3: TGTGCCAGCAGCCAACCTCGCCCGGAAAACTATGGCTACACCTTC. Encoded protein: CASSQPRPENYGYTF.

The J gene is TRBJ1-2, the V gene TRBV29-1, with TRBD1 matching 8 bases. The CDR3 is 11 amino acids. CDR1 and CDR2 from the germline V gene are SQVTM and ANQGSEA. J gave up 12 bases and V 7 bases, and 10 bases lay outside the gene matches. CDR3 amino acids: CSAGTGEGNTF. The DNA for the CDR3 is TGCAGCGCTGGGACAGGTGAGGGAAACACCTTC.

The CDR3 DNA follows: TGCAGCGTTATATCCCCCTTGGCATCAGGCTACGAGCAGTACTTC. It yields the protein CSVISPLASGYEQYF. This chain links TRBV29-1 with TRBJ2-7; no clear D. V lost 5 bases and J lost 3, with 20 bases in between. The CDR3 runs to 15 residues. Per the germline V gene, CDR1 is SQVTM and CDR2 is ANQGSEA.

This sequence joins TRBV12-3 or TRBV12-4 and TRBJ2-1; the D gene is possibly TRBD1 (5 bases). Trimming shortened V by 5 bases and J by 10 bases, and 12 bases separated the two germline ends. The CDR3 is 12 amino acids. Written as DNA, the CDR3 is TGTGCCAGCAGTGTCACAGGTTACGAGCAGTTCTTC. It translates to CASSVTGYEQFF.

J is TRBJ1-5 and V is TRBV24-1, with no clear D. The CDR3 is 11 residues long. CDR1 and CDR2 (germline): KGHDR, SFDVKD. Trimming pared 9 bases from V and 6 bases from J, leaving 8 bases between. The CDR3 sequence: CATEGGQPQHF. The CDR3 bases are TGTGCCACCGAGGGTGGTCAGCCCCAGCATTTT.

The chain has TRBV5-5 and TRBJ1-4, with D unclear. The V and J ends lost 0 bases and 5 bases respectively, with 5 bases between them. This CDR3 region has 13 residues. CDR1 is SGHKS, CDR2 YYEKEE, per germline (reference sequence). Here the CDR3 reads CASSLDRNEKLFF. In DNA, the CDR3 is TGTGCCAGCAGCTTGGACAGAAATGAAAAACTGTTTTTT.

This clonotype turned up a few times. V usage is TRBV7-8 and J usage is TRBJ2-3, with D unresolved. This CDR3 has 15 residues. Germline assignment: CDR1 SGHVS and CDR2 FQNEAQ. Deletions cut 1 base from V and 0 bases from J, with 8 bases between. CDR3 residues: CASSLGDGSTDTQYF. CDR3 coding DNA: TGTGCCAGCAGCTTAGGAGACGGTAGCACAGATACGCAGTATTTT.

V usage is TRBV27 and J usage is TRBJ2-7, with a tentative D call TRBD2 (6 bases). Looked up from germline, CDR1 is MNHEY and CDR2 is SMNVEV (reference sequence). This CDR3 spans 13 amino acids. Trimming left V 3 bases short and J 6 bases short, with 12 bases between. CDR3 sequence (DNA): TGTGCCAGCAGTTTCTCTGCGCGGGGCGAGCAGTACTTC. Protein sequence: CASSFSARGEQYF.

This clonotype was found a few times. This sequence joins TRBV5-1 and TRBJ2-7, with D possibly TRBD2 on 5 matching bases. V lost 0 bases to trimming and J lost 0 bases, with 13 bases between them. This CDR3 contains 16 residues. The germline gives CDR1 SGHRS, CDR2 YFSETQ. Here the CDR3 reads CASSLDPDSSSYEQYF. CDR3 sequence (DNA): TGCGCCAGCAGCTTGGACCCGGACTCGAGCTCCTACGAGCAGTACTTC.

This clonotype was seen repeatedly, ten times or more. This rearrangement joins TRBV12-3 or TRBV12-4 to TRBJ2-7; D not resolved. V lost 3 bases, J lost 0 bases, and 0 bases lay in between. The CDR3 sequence is 11 residues long. The CDR3 is CASSFSYEQYF. The CDR3 nucleotides read TGTGCCAGCAGTTTCTCCTACGAGCAGTACTTC.

This clonotype appeared a few times. The chain links TRBV7-2 to TRBJ2-5; no reliable D call. The CDR3 spans 14 residues. The germline V gene encodes CDR1 SGHTA and CDR2 FQGNSA. The V end lost 4 bases, the J end lost 5 bases, and 14 bases lay between the germline ends. The CDR3 bases are TGTGCCAGCAGCTCCCTGGGGTCTTGGGAGACCCAGTACTTC. Translation gives CASSSLGSWETQYF.

Remarks on this clonotype: Being one base from a much bigger clone, this may be a read error. DNA for the CDR3: TGTGCCGGCAGCCCGAGTATTACTACCTACGAGCAGTACTTC. Residues: CAGSPSITTYEQYF. The chain combines TRBV7-2 with TRBJ2-7; no firm D call. This CDR3 is built from 14 residues. Germline CDR1 SGHTA, CDR2 FQGNSA.

This chain joins TRBV5-1 and TRBJ2-1; 9 bases agree with TRBD2. After removal of 4 bases from V and 6 bases from J, the junction contained 8 bases not matched to a gene. CDR1 and CDR2 from the germline V gene are SGHRS and YFSETQ. There are 15 residues in the CDR3. The CDR3 here is CASSHNSGSGNEQFF. Here the CDR3 DNA reads TGCGCCAGCAGCCACAATAGCGGGAGTGGCAATGAGCAGTTCTTC. The full variable domain, in which reference TRBV5-1 and TRBJ2-1 provide the parts outside the CDR3, is KAGVTQTPRYLIKTRGQQVTLSCSPISGHRSVSWYQQTPGQGLQFLFEYFSETQRNKGNFPGRFSGRQFSNSRSEMNVSTLELGDSALYLCASSHNSGSGNEQFFGPGTRLTVL.

The chain couples TRBV7-3 to TRBJ2-1; tentatively, D is TRBD2 (5 bases). The ends were cut back, 1 base at V and 2 bases at J, with 15 bases in the middle. This CDR3 has 17 amino acids. CDR1 and CDR2 (germline): SGHTA, FQGTGA. CDR3 region: CASSLRPVTSAYNEQFF. The CDR3 nucleotides are TGTGCCAGCAGCTTAAGGCCCGTCACTAGTGCCTACAATGAGCAGTTCTTC.

V usage is TRBV28 and J usage is TRBJ2-7; the D gene could be TRBD1 or TRBD2 (7 bases each). There are 15 residues in the CDR3. Trimming removed 8 bases from V and 4 bases from J, with 21 bases in between. Germline values: CDR1 MDHEN, CDR2 SYDVKM. The DNA of the CDR3 is TGTGCCAGCTTGAATGAGCGGGACAGTAAGTACGAGCAGTACTTC. Protein: CASLNERDSKYEQYF.

V is TRBV6-4 and J is TRBJ2-3; D is tentatively TRBD1 or TRBD2 (6 bases each). V was trimmed by 3 bases and J by 2 bases, leaving 12 bases between them. The CDR3 is 15 amino acids. Looked up from germline, CDR1 is MRHNA and CDR2 is SNTAGT. CDR3 residues: CASSDTGATTDTQYF. As DNA, the CDR3 is TGTGCCAGCAGTGATACGGGGGCCACCACAGATACGCAGTATTTT.

The chain uses TRBV3-1 and TRBJ1-2, with TRBD1 matching over 9 bases. Germline V gene lookup returns CDR1 LGHDT and CDR2 YNNKEL (reference sequence). The V and J ends lost 0 bases and 6 bases, in that order; junction bases with no gene match: 11. The length of the CDR3 is 17 residues. CDR3 DNA sequence: TGTGCCAGCAGCCAAGAGGCTGGACAGGGGTTCTTGAATGGCTACACCTTC. As protein: CASSQEAGQGFLNGYTF.

This clonotype was detected a few times. A much larger clone lies one base from this, so it may be a read error. The chain employs TRBV7-2 and TRBJ2-7, with 9 bases identical to TRBD2. The V and J ends lost 4 bases and 7 bases, in that order; junction bases with no gene match: 14. This CDR3 is built from 16 residues. Germline V gene lookup returns CDR1 SGHTA and CDR2 FQGNSA. CDR3 residues: CASSSTGAGGSNEQYF. DNA of the CDR3: TGTGCCAGCAGCTCAACGGGAGCGGGGGGTAGCAATGAGCAGTACTTC. Drawing the rest from reference TRBV7-2 and TRBJ2-7, the complete variable domain is GAGVSQSPSNKVTEKGKDVELRCDPISGHTALYWYRQSLGQGLEFLIYFQGNSAPDKSGLPSDRFSAERTGGSVSTLTIQRTQQEDSAVYLCASSSTGAGGSNEQYFGPGTRLTVT.

The rearrangement joins TRBV15 to TRBJ2-5; D uncertain. Germline V gene data show CDR1 as LNHNV and CDR2 as YYDKDF (reference sequence). Trimming took 3 bases from V and 3 from J, leaving 11 bases between them. The CDR3 has 14 residues. This CDR3 is CATSRPRQEETQYF. In DNA, the CDR3 is TGTGCCACCAGCAGGCCCAGGCAGGAAGAGACCCAGTACTTC.

This clonotype occurred a few times. V usage is TRBV28 and J usage is TRBJ2-7; D may match TRBD1 or TRBD2 (5 bases each). Trimming removed 4 bases at V and 6 bases at J, with 10 bases between. Per germline, CDR1 MDHEN and CDR2 SYDVKM. The CDR3 runs 12 residues. CDR3 protein: CASSSQGAEQYF. CDR3 bases: TGTGCCAGCAGTTCCCAGGGAGCCGAGCAGTACTTC.

The chain employs TRBV4-1 and TRBJ2-7; 7 bases line up with TRBD2. Germline values: CDR1 MGHRA, CDR2 YSYEKL. Trimming at V came to 0 bases and at J to 2 bases, leaving 10 bases not matched to a gene. This CDR3 has 17 residues. The CDR3 DNA reads as TGCGCCAGCAGCCAAGATAAAGTAGGCGGGAGTACCTACGAGCAGTACTTC. Protein sequence: CASSQDKVGGSTYEQYF.

This clonotype turned up a few times. The CDR3 region is CATSEGTRGISYEQYF. Here the CDR3 DNA reads TGTGCCACCAGTGAGGGGACGAGGGGAATCTCCTACGAGCAGTACTTC. This chain joins TRBV24-1 and TRBJ2-7; possibly TRBD1 or TRBD2 for D (5 bases each). The CDR3 length is 16 residues. The germline V gene has CDR1 KGHDR and CDR2 SFDVKD. Trimming shortened V by 4 bases and J by 0 bases, and 15 bases separated the two germline ends.

The CDR3 bases are TGTGCCAGCAGCTTAGGAGACACAGGGACCTCACCCCTCCACTTT. The encoded protein is CASSLGDTGTSPLHF. This chain connects TRBV7-2 to TRBJ1-6; possibly TRBD1 for D (6 bases). Trimming stripped 1 base from V and 10 bases from J, with 14 bases between. Germline V gene sequence: CDR1 SGHTA, CDR2 FQGNSA. This CDR3 is built from 15 residues.